This T cell receptor beta chain was recorded in a study of shared clonotypes between healthy human individuals. Study at large: Serving as donors were two women and three men, whose ages spanned 18 to 49. Study outcomes and limitations: Apart from blood, nothing was sampled; tissue repertoires likely differ. The four-donor shared clonotypes exceeded non-shared clonotypes in generation probability, with non-shared ones scoring lower.

Notes on this clone: Its antigen remains unknown.

Terminally differentiated effector memory CD45RA+ cells were excluded by CCR7 positive selection of CD45RO-negative cells. The CDR3 sequence is 13 residues long. Germline V gives CDR1 SGHDN, CDR2 FVKESK. V lost 1 base, J lost 0 bases, and 3 bases lay in between. Method: immunoSEQ multiplex PCR; TCRdb's copy keeps in-frame clones and lacks some. The data hold about 2,200,000 clones, with about 93% observed a single time. The rearrangement uses TRBV14 and TRBJ1-1, with D hard to call. The TCR sequence derives from a man aged 18-30 years in good health. Some clones in this sample may be carry-over from other donors' samples. Sample: naive CD8+ T cells from PBMCs. The DNA for the CDR3 is TGTGCCAGCAGCCAAGCAGTGAACACTGAAGCTTTCTTT. Protein: CASSQAVNTEAFF.